This T cell receptor (beta chain) emerged from a study of blood T cell repertoires in COVID-19. The overall study: Sites in the United States, Italy and Spain provided acute and convalescent COVID-19 samples. T cells, B-cell-depleted T cells, or PBMCs supplied cDNA or gDNA.

Study processing details: The assay estimated nucleated cells by amplifying reference gene primers. Using immunoSEQ multiplex PCR, the repertoire was profiled, and TCRdb retains in-frame clones only, with some absent. V and J calls and clone size are those listed in that table; D and trimming were worked out from the DNA. The repertoire has some 320,000 clones, around nine tenths of them found once; the top ten carry roughly 5.2%. The germline V and J ends were trimmed by 4 bases and 3 bases, with 10 bases remaining between them. Germline CDR1 is SEHNR and CDR2 is FQNEAQ (reference sequence). This CDR3 has 14 amino acids. The study assigned cohorts using participant-reported clinical history.

This chain links TRBV7-9 with TRBJ1-5, with D perhaps TRBD1 (6 bases). The receptor comes from a man aged 60-69 years who had recovered from COVID-19. Sequences were obtained from PBMCs or T cells enriched from blood (not recorded which). Written as DNA, the CDR3 is TGTGCCAGCAGCTCAGGACAGATCAATCAGCCCCAGCATTTT. It encodes CASSSGQINQPQHF.